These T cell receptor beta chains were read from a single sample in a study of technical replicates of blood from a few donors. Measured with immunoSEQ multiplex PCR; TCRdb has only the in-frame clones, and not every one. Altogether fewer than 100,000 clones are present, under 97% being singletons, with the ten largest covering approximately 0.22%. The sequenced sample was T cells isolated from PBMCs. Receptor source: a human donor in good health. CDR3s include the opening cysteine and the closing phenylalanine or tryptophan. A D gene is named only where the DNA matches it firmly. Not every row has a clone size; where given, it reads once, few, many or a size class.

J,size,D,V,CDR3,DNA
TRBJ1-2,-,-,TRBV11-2,CASSQIQETHNYGYTF,TGTGCCAGCAGCCAGATACAGGAAACACATAACTATGGCTACACCTTC
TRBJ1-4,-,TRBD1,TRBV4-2,CASSQGDRDEKLFF,TGTGCCAGCAGCCAAGGGGACAGGGATGAAAAACTGTTTTTT
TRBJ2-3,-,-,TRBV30,CAWSIGGRDTQYF,TGTGCCTGGTCTATCGGGGGTCGGGATACGCAGTATTTT
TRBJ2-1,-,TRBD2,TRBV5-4,CASSQTSGSRYGNEQFF,TGTGCCAGCAGCCAGACTAGCGGGAGTAGGTATGGCAATGAGCAGTTCTTC
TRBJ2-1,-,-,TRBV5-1,CASSLGLPTNEQFF,TGCGCCAGCAGCTTGGGACTACCGACCAATGAGCAGTTCTTC
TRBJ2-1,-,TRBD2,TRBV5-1,CASSYDSGGGYNEQFF,TGCGCCAGCAGCTACGACAGTGGCGGGGGGTACAATGAGCAGTTCTTC
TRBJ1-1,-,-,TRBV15,CATSRDPVSSYVNTEAFF,TGTGCCACCAGCAGAGATCCCGTGTCAAGCTATGTAAACACTGAAGCTTTCTTT
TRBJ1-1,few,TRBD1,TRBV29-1,CSVDRADTEAFF,TGCAGCGTGGACAGGGCGGACACTGAAGCTTTCTTT
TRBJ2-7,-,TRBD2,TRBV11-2,CASSSPGLAGSYEQYF,TGTGCCAGCAGCTCCCCGGGACTAGCGGGGTCCTACGAGCAGTACTTC
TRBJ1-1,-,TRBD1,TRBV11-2,CASSPGGVIAFF,TGTGCCAGCAGTCCAGGGGGCGTGATCGCTTTCTTT
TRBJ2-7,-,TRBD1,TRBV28,CASSLASWTGPIQYEQYF,TGTGCCAGCAGTTTGGCAAGCTGGACAGGGCCTATTCAGTACGAGCAGTACTTC
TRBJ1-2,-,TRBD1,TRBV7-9,CASSLPPVSGGYGYTF,TGTGCCAGCAGCTTACCACCGGTCTCAGGGGGCTATGGCTACACCTTC
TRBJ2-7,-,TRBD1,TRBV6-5,CASSYRRGQAGEQYF,TGTGCCAGCAGTTACCGCCGAGGACAGGCGGGTGAGCAGTACTTC
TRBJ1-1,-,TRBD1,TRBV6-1,CASPGTDNLYAEAFF,TGTGCCAGCCCGGGGACAGACAATCTTTACGCTGAAGCTTTCTTT
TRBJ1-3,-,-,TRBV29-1,CSVELSVGNTIYF,TGCAGCGTTGAACTGTCAGTTGGAAACACCATATATTTT
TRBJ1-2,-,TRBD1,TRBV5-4,CASSTKYATGGVSNYGYTF,TGTGCCAGCAGCACCAAATATGCTACAGGGGGCGTCTCTAACTATGGCTACACCTTC